This section outlines one TCR beta chain sequence together with its context. Authors' processing steps: Estimates of nucleated cell counts were drawn from the amplification of reference gene primers. Sequencing used immunoSEQ multiplex PCR; TCRdb keeps in-frame clones, though not all of them. The DNA was the basis for D and trimming; V, J and clone size are from that table. The sample includes roughly 300,000 clones, approximately 83% of them seen just once. The data were taken from a study of blood T cell repertoires in COVID-19. Study summary: T cells, B-cell-depleted T cells, or PBMCs provided the cDNA or gDNA that served as material.

The sequence derives from a woman aged 45-65 years who had recovered from COVID-19. The sample taken for sequencing was peripheral blood.

The CDR3 sequence is CASSLTSGRAGEQFF. Written as DNA, the CDR3 is TGTGCCAGCAGTTTGACTAGCGGGAGGGCGGGTGAGCAGTTCTTC. The chain employs TRBV28 and TRBJ2-1, with 14 bases aligning to TRBD2. Germline CDR1 reads MDHEN; CDR2 reads SYDVKM. With V trimmed by 3 bases and J by 9 bases, 4 bases remained unmatched. The CDR3 runs to 15 residues.